This is a list of T cell receptor beta chains from one sample in a study of CD8 T cells in ankylosing spondylitis. TCRdb independently ran MiXCR on the 5' RACE reads; one entry per CDR3 protein. The repertoire holds some 350,000 distinct CDR3 sequences, 14% to 15% seen once, with around 0.99% in the top ten. Input material: blood, either unsorted or a sorted T cell fraction (not recorded which). The receptor set was obtained from a male donor with ankylosing spondylitis or in good health (not recorded which). Both conserved end residues are part of each CDR3. A D gene is named only where the DNA matches it firmly. Some rows mark clone size as missing; the rest say once, few, many or name a class of expanded clone.

>-|TRBV19|TRBJ2-1|once
CASSTQTVYNEQFF
TGTGCCAGTAGTACCCAGACAGTTTACAATGAGCAGTTCTTC
>-|TRBV4-1|TRBJ2-7|few
CASSSTRKGIVGVEQYF
TGCGCCAGCAGCTCGACACGAAAGGGGATAGTTGGTGTAGAGCAGTACTTC
>TRBD1|TRBV4-1|TRBJ2-3|-
CASSQGQGGADTQYF
TGCGCCAGCAGCCAAGGACAGGGTGGGGCGGATACGCAGTATTTT
>-|TRBV11-3|TRBJ1-1|many
CASSFSGTEAFF
TGTGCCAGCAGCTTCAGCGGGACTGAAGCTTTCTTT
>-|TRBV5-1|TRBJ2-7|-
CASSLWADYEQYF
TGCGCCAGCAGCTTGTGGGCCGATTACGAGCAGTACTTC
>-|TRBV6-5|TRBJ1-2|few
CASSYSEAVNGYTF
TGTGCCAGCAGTTACTCAGAGGCAGTTAATGGCTACACCTTC
>-|TRBV7-6|TRBJ2-1|-
CASRNPGNEQFF
TGTGCCAGCCGCAATCCGGGGAATGAGCAGTTCTTC
>TRBD1|TRBV12-3/TRBV12-4|TRBJ1-1|medium-sized
CASSFRGQAFF
TGTGCCAGCAGTTTCAGGGGGCAAGCTTTCTTT
>-|TRBV10-3|TRBJ2-5|few
CAISESARRGYQETQYF
TGTGCCATCAGTGAGTCTGCGCGGAGGGGGTACCAAGAGACCCAGTACTTC
>-|TRBV4-2|TRBJ2-3|many
CASSQDGSTDTQYF
TGTGCCAGCAGCCAAGATGGGAGCACAGATACGCAGTATTTT
>-|TRBV29-1|TRBJ1-2|-
CSVESGNPSGYTF
TGCAGCGTTGAGAGTGGTAACCCTAGTGGCTACACCTTC